The entry that follows covers one T cell receptor beta chain sequence. Its specific antigen is unknown. The germline gene is not matched at one end of the junction; a read error may be the cause. Samples from volunteer blood donors who had recovered from COVID-19 were contributed by a second Seattle source. Whole blood was collected in K2EDTA tubes by collaborating institutions according to the institutions' own protocols. Collaborator samples were shipped for TCRbeta analysis as frozen whole blood, isolated PBMCs, or DNA extracted from either sample type. The data belong to a study of blood T cell repertoires in COVID-19 (dated by TCRdb to the early 2020s). About the investigation overall: The collaborator samples originated in the United States, Italy and Spain and spanned the acute and convalescent phases of COVID-19. Subjects who had been exposed to COVID-19, were actively infected with it, or had recovered from it provided the deeply sampled blood TCRbeta repertoires that made up the dataset. The prospective study material was composed of cDNA or gDNA derived from T cells, B-cell-depleted T cells, or PBMCs. Samples were obtained from the ongoing ImmuneRACE study (first 160 participants) and from 1,000 to 1,500 subjects provided by 6 global collaborators. Nearly every sample came with metadata listing a de-identified subject ID, COVID-19 status, age in years and sex. The repertoires were released in a freely available public database meant as a resource for research on the immune response to SARS-CoV-2. Where available, HLA class I and class II types were taken from metadata supplied by the sample provider and were not determined by assay-based typing.

The germline V gene gives CDR1 as MNHEY and CDR2 as SVGAGI. The CDR3 runs 11 amino acids, cysteine and phenylalanine included. Just CDR3 DNA is preserved here, 33 bases in frame from base 1. What the research found in general, with its limitations: The quantity of clinical and demographic metadata differed by source and by participant and was supplied without curation.

TCRbeta CDR3 regions were amplified from genomic DNA using the immunoSEQ Assay, a bias-controlled multiplex PCR. On the authors' methods: The number of nucleated cells in each sample was estimated from the amplification of reference gene primers within the assay. To quantify the absolute abundance of each unique TCRbeta CDR3 rearrangement, sequence reads were collapsed and filtered. For each sample, productive Simpson clonality was calculated as the square root of Simpson's diversity index across productive rearrangements. TCRdb re-hosts the immuneACCESS table, in-frame sequences only. Its copies lack some clones; in the studies checked, an unresolved V gene accounts for under half of them, and the cause for the rest is not known. From that table come the V and J calls and clone size; the DNA was used to work out D and trimming. For this sample the table gives about 160,000 clones, of which roughly 90% were detected only once. Approximately 4.1% of the sample belongs to the ten largest clones.

This clonotype originated in a woman in her sixties who had recovered from COVID-19. The source material was peripheral blood. This sequence uses TRBV6-5 and TRBJ1-3, with TRBD1 identical over 7 junction bases. The CDR3 has the sequence CASSSSTGKVF. In nucleotide form, the sequence is TGTGCCAGCAGTTCATCGACAGGGAAGGTATTT.